One and the same sample provided the 10 T cell receptor beta chains below, sequenced in a study of blood T cell repertoires in COVID-19 (dated by TCRdb to the early 2020s). Library method: the immunoSEQ multiplex PCR assay. TCRdb's version of the immuneACCESS table is confined to in-frame rearrangements and falls short of the full clone set. An unresolved V gene accounts for under half of the shortfall where checked; the remainder is of unknown origin. The table for this sample lists fewer than 50,000 clones; around 88% of them were counted only once. Together, the top ten hold around 42% of the sample. Sequencing was done on a sample of peripheral blood. These receptors were obtained from a woman of 80 years or more with active or convalescent COVID-19.

The genes are TRBV3-1 (or the pseudogene TRBV3-2) and TRBJ2-1; 10 bases fit TRBD2. Trimming took 1 base from V and 9 from J; bases not matched to a gene: 9. This CDR3 is 16 amino acids long. In germline, CDR1 is LGHDT, CDR2 YNNKEL (reference sequence). CDR3 loop: CASSQGSLAGVAEQFF. The CDR3 nucleotides read TGTGCCAGCAGCCAAGGTTCCCTAGCGGGAGTTGCTGAGCAGTTCTTC.

The rearrangement joins TRBV5-5 to TRBJ2-7; tentative D call: TRBD1 (5 bases). Germline CDR1 reads SGHKS; CDR2 reads YYEKEE (reference sequence). The V and J ends lost 0 bases and 2 bases respectively, with 12 bases between them. The CDR3 covers 15 residues. The CDR3 coding sequence is TGTGCCAGCAGCTTGGCCCTCGACAGAGCCTACGAGCAGTACTTC. It codes for CASSLALDRAYEQYF.

The genes are TRBV3-1 (or the pseudogene TRBV3-2) and TRBJ1-1; 9 positions agree with TRBD1. Germline values: CDR1 LGHDT, CDR2 YNNKEL (reference sequence). The CDR3 runs to 15 residues. Trimming took 4 bases from V and 3 from J; bases not matched to a gene: 6. The CDR3 nucleotides are TGTGCCAGCAGCCCATGGGACAGGGTGGACACTGAAGCTTTCTTT. Protein sequence: CASSPWDRVDTEAFF.

This clone turned up a few times. A read error may produce the germline difference seen at one junction end. The chain couples TRBV7-8 to TRBJ2-1; 9 bases map to TRBD2. Germline-derived CDR1 and CDR2 are SGHVS and FQNEAQ. This CDR3 contains 18 residues. CDR3 loop: CASSVAGERLRSYNEQFF. For the CDR3, the DNA is TGTGCCAGCAGCGTAGCGGGAGAACGATTAAGATCCTACAATGAGCAGTTCTTC.

The chain joins TRBV7-2 to TRBJ1-3; D call uncertain. The CDR3 covers 16 residues. CDR1 and CDR2 from the germline V gene are SGHTA and FQGNSA. V was clipped by 6 bases and J by 4 bases, with 19 bases between them. CDR3 nucleotides: TGTGCCAGCAGAAGAAATCGGGGTACGGGCGGAAACACCATATATTTT. This gives the protein CASRRNRGTGGNTIYF.

The genes are TRBV6-1 and TRBJ1-1; 7 nucleotides line up with TRBD1. V dropped 1 base and J dropped 7; count of bases not matched to a gene: 15. Germline lookup yields CDR1 MNHNS and CDR2 SASEGT. This CDR3 is 17 amino acids long. CDR3 nucleotide sequence: TGTGCCAGCAGTGAAGGATCCTTCGGGACAGACGTCCGTGAAGCTTTCTTT. This codes for CASSEGSFGTDVREAFF.

The chain carries TRBV7-3 and TRBJ1-1; TRBD1 agrees at 9 bases. This CDR3 region has 15 residues. Trimming took 4 bases from V and 3 from J; bases not matched to a gene: 6. The germline V gene has CDR1 SGHTA and CDR2 FQGTGA. The CDR3 protein is CASSSTGGQDTEAFF. The CDR3 bases are TGTGCCAGCAGCTCAACAGGGGGCCAGGACACTGAAGCTTTCTTT.

This clone was observed once. The rearrangement links TRBV19 to TRBJ1-4; D remains ambiguous. Germline CDR1 reads LNHDA; CDR2 reads SQIVND (reference sequence). Trimming took off 2 bases at V and 3 bases at J, with 10 bases between the two ends. The CDR3 spans 15 residues. The CDR3: CASSILFSANEKLFF. The CDR3 coding sequence is TGTGCCAGTAGTATATTATTTTCGGCTAATGAAAAACTGTTTTTT.

The CDR3 spells CSVDLGGITGELFF. CDR3 coding DNA: TGCAGCGTTGATTTAGGGGGCATTACCGGGGAGCTGTTTTTT. V gene TRBV29-1 combines with J gene TRBJ2-2; 7 bases fit TRBD1. V lost 3 bases to trimming and J lost 5 bases; unmatched junction nucleotides: 6. This CDR3 is 14 amino acids long. Germline V CDR1 and CDR2: SQVTM, ANQGSEA.

The chain has TRBV12-3 or TRBV12-4 and TRBJ2-7; tentatively, D is TRBD1 (5 bases). The CDR3 length is 12 residues. V was shortened by 2 bases and J by 6 bases, with 8 bases between the two germline ends. For the CDR3, the DNA is TGTGCCAGCAGTTTATCAGGGCTCGAGCAGTACTTC. This codes for CASSLSGLEQYF.